This TCR beta chain originates from a study of CD8 T cells in Susac syndrome. FACS was used to enrich TEMRA cells, whereas the CD8+ and CD4+ T cells were obtained by negative isolation. Random hexamers were used to reverse transcribe the RNA input (0.5 to 1 ug). Each CDR3 protein is one row after TCRdb ran MiXCR on the immunoSEQ multiplex PCR reads. This table has 330,000 or so distinct CDR3 sequences, 65% to 90% appearing once. There are 15 residues in the CDR3. Germline V gene data show CDR1 as SQVTM and CDR2 as ANQGSEA. Unmatched junction bases numbered 15, after V lost 6 bases and J lost 5 bases. This rearrangement joins TRBV29-1 to TRBJ2-5; TRBD2 aligns across 7 bases. The sequence was obtained from a human donor with multiple sclerosis. The sample comprised CD8+ T cells from PBMCs. CDR3 in amino acids: CSVGGSGGPSETQYF. CDR3 sequence (DNA): TGCAGCGTGGGGGGATCGGGAGGCCCATCTGAGACCCAGTACTTC.